Below, 2 T cell receptor beta chains from the same sample are listed, as sequenced in a study of neurological immune-mediated disorders. TCRdb used MiXCR to reprocess the 5' RACE reads, holding one entry per CDR3 protein. The data contain about 60,000 distinct CDR3 sequences, less than 4% of them seen just once; the ten biggest clones take up more than 2%. The sequenced sample consisted of PBMCs. Receptor source: a woman between 50 and 59 years old with multiple sclerosis.

There are a few counts of this clonotype. The gene calls are TRBV14 and TRBJ2-7, with 7 bases aligning to TRBD2. V shed 0 bases and J 3 bases; nucleotides not matched to a gene: 20. The germline CDR1 and CDR2 sequences are SGHDN and FVKESK. CDR3 length: 20 amino acids. The CDR3 nucleotides read TGTGCCAGCAGCCAAGACACGGGAAGTTGGGGAGGGTCCCATTTCTACGAGCAGTACTTC. Encoded protein: CASSQDTGSWGGSHFYEQYF.

The CDR3 DNA reads as TGTGCCACCCAGCGGACAGGCGAGCATGAGCAGTTCTTC. Its protein product is CATQRTGEHEQFF. The chain joins TRBV6-2 or TRBV6-3 to TRBJ2-1; TRBD1 matches 7 bases. There are 13 residues in the CDR3. With V trimmed by 10 bases and J by 8 bases, 11 bases remained unmatched. CDR1 MNHEY and CDR2 SVGEGT come from the germline V gene.